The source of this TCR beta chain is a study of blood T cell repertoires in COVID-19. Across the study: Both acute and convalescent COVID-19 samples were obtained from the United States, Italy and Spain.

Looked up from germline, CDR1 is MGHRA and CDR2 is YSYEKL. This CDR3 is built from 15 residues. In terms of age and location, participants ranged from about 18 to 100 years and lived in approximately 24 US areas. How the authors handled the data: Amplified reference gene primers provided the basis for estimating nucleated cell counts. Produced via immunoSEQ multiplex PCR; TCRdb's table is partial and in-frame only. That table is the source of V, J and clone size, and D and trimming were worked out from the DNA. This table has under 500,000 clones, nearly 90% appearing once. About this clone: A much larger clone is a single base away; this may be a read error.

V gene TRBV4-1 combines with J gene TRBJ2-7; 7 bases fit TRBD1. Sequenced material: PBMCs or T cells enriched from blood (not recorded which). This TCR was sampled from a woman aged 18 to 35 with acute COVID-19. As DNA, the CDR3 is TGCACCAGCAGCCATCAGGGGGATCGTCGCAACGAGCAGTACTTC. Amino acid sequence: CTSSHQGDRRNEQYF.